This T cell receptor beta chain is drawn from a study of shared clonotypes between healthy human individuals. Assay: immunoSEQ multiplex PCR; the TCRdb copy retains only in-frame clones and omits some. The table shows over a million clones, with approximately 76% occurring only once. The source of this sequence is a man aged 18 to 30 in good health. Sequenced sample: memory CD4+ T cells sorted from blood. Subset indicated: CD45RA-negative fraction.

The CDR3 region has the DNA TGTGCCAGCAACCCGACAGGCCTCAACTATGGCTACACCTTC. Its translation is CASNPTGLNYGYTF. V gene TRBV6-6 combines with J gene TRBJ1-2; weak D call: TRBD1 (6 bases). V shed 7 bases and J shed 2 bases, with 14 bases lying between them. There are 14 residues in the CDR3. Germline lookup yields CDR1 MNHNY and CDR2 SVGAGI (reference sequence).